This note documents a single TCR beta chain sequence. The antigen is not known. This specimen comes from a study of post-analysis software for immune sequencing data. The V end lost 6 bases, the J end lost 2 bases, and 12 bases lay between the germline ends. The CDR3 consists of 13 residues. Germline CDR1 is DFQATT and CDR2 is SNEGSKA (reference sequence). Unique molecular identifiers were built into the TCR beta cDNA libraries. Input of 1 to 10 million T cells yielded hundreds of thousands of cDNA molecules. TCRdb itself ran the PCR reads through MiXCR, one entry per CDR3 protein. The table lists about 430,000 distinct CDR3 sequences, approximately 39% of them singletons, with less than 10% in the top ten. Study conclusions and caveats: There was significantly lower normalized Chao1 diversity in multiple sclerosis patients than in controls. Elevated frequency relative to controls characterized about 5 TRBV segments in patients, TRBV5-6, TRBV5-1 and TRBV20-1 among them.

Sample: blood. The V and J genes are TRBV20-1 and TRBJ2-3, with D maybe TRBD1 (6 bases). This TCR derives from a girl under 10 years old with multiple sclerosis. The CDR3 loop reads CSALRGYTDTQYF. The CDR3 DNA follows: TGCAGTGCCCTCAGGGGCTACACAGATACGCAGTATTTT.